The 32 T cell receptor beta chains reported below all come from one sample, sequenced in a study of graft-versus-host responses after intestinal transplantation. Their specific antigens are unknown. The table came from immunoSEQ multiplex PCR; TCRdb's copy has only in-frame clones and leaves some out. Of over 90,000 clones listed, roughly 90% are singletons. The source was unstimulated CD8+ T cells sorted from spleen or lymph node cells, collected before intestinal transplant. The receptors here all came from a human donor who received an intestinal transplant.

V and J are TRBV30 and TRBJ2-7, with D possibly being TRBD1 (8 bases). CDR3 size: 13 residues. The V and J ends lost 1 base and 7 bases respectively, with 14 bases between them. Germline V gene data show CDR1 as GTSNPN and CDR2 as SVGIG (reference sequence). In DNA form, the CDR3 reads TGTGCCTGGAGTGGACAGGGGACTACGGAGCAGTACTTC. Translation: CAWSGQGTTEQYF. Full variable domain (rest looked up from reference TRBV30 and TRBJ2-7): SQTIHQWPATLVQPVGSPLSLECTVEGTSNPNLYWYRQAAGRGLQLLFYSVGIGQISSEVPQNLSASRPQDRQFILSSKKLLLSDSGFYLCAWSGQGTTEQYFGPGTRLTVT.

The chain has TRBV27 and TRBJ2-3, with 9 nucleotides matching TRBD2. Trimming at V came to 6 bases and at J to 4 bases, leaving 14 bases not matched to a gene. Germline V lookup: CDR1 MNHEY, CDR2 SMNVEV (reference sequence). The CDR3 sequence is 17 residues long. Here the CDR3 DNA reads TGTGCCAGCAGCCGAATAATAGCGGGAGTACGGTCAGATACGCAGTATTTT. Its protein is CASSRIIAGVRSDTQYF.

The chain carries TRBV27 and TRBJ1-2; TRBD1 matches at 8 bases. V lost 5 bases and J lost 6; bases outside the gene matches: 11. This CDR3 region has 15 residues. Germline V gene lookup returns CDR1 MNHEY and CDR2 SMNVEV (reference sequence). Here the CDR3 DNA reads TGTGCCAGCAGTGCCGACAGGGGTAGTCGGGATGGCTACACCTTC. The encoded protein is CASSADRGSRDGYTF.

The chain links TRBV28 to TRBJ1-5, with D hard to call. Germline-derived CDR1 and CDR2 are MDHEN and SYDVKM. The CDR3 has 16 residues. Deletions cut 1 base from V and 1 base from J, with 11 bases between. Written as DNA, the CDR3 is TGTGCCAGCAGTTTATTAGCCCAGAAAAGCAATCAGCCCCAGCATTTT. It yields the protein CASSLLAQKSNQPQHF.

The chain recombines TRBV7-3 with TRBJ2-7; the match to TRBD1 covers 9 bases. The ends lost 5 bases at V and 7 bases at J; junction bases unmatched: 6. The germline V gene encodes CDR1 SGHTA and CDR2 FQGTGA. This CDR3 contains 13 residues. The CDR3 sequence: CASSMGQGREQYF. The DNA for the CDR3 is TGTGCCAGCAGCATGGGACAGGGTAGAGAGCAGTACTTC.

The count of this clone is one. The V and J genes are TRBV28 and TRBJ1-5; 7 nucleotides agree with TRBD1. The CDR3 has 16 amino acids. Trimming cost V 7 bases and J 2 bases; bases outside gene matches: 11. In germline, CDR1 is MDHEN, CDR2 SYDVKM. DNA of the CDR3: TGTGCCAGCATCTTACGACAGGGTTGGGGCAATCAGCCCCAGCATTTT. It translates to CASILRQGWGNQPQHF.

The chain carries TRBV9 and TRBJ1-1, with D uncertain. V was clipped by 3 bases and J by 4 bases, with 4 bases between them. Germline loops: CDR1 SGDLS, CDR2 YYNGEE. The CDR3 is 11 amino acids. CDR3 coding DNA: TGTGCCAGCAGCGCCATCACTGAAGCTTTCTTT. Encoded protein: CASSAITEAFF.

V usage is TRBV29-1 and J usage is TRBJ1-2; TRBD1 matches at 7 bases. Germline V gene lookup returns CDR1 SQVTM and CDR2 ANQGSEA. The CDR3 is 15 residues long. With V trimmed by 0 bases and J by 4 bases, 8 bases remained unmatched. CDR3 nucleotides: TGCAGCGTTGAAGATCTGCGGACAGGAGCCTATGGCTACACCTTC. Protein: CSVEDLRTGAYGYTF.

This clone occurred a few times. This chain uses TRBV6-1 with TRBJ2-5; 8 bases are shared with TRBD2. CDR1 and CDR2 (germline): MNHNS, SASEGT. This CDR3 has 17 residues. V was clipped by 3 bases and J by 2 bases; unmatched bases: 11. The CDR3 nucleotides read TGTGCCAGCAGTGACGGGAGGGGGGCCCTTGGTCAAGAGACCCAGTACTTC. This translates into CASSDGRGALGQETQYF.

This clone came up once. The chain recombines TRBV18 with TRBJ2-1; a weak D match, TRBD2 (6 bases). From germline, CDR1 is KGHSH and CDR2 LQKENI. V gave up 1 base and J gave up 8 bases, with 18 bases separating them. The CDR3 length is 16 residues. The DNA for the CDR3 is TGTGCCAGCTCACCACGGGGGGAGAAAGGGACTTATGAGCAGTTCTTC. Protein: CASSPRGEKGTYEQFF. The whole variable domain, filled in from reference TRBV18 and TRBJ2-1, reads NAGVMQNPRHLVRRRGQEARLRCSPMKGHSHVYWYRQLPEEGLKFMVYLQKENIIDESGMPKERFSAEFPKEGPSILRIQQVVRGDSAAYFCASSPRGEKGTYEQFFGPGTRLTVL.

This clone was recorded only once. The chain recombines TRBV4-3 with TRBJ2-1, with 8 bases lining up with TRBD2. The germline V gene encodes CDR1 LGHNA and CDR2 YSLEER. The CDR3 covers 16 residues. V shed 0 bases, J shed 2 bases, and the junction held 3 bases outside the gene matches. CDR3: CASSQDFSGAYNEQFF. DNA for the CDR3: TGCGCCAGCAGCCAAGATTTTAGCGGGGCCTACAATGAGCAGTTCTTC.

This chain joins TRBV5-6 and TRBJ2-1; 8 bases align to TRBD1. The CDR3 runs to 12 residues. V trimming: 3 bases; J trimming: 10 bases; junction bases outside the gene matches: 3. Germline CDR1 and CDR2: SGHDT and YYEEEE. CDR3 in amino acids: CASSSGQAEQFF. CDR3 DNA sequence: TGTGCCAGCAGCTCGGGACAGGCGGAGCAGTTCTTC.

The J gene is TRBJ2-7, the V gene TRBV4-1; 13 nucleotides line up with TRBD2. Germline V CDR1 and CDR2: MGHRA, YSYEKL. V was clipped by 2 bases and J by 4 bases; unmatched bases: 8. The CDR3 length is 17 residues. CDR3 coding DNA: TGCGCCAGCAGCCAATTCATCACTAGCGGGAGGGGGTACGAGCAGTACTTC. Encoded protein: CASSQFITSGRGYEQYF.

The CDR3 is CASSLLWTTTNEKLFF. In DNA, the CDR3 is TGTGCCAGCAGCCTATTGTGGACAACGACTAATGAAAAACTGTTTTTT. The rearrangement links TRBV7-6 to TRBJ1-4, with a weak D call TRBD1 (5 bases). From germline, CDR1 is SGHVS and CDR2 FNYEAQ. CDR3 length: 16 residues. V was pared by 5 bases and J by 2 bases, with 15 bases between.

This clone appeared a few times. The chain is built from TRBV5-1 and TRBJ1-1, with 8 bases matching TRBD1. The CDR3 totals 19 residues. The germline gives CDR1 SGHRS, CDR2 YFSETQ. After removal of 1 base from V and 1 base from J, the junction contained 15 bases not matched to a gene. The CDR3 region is CASSLRSRPGGDPNTEAFF. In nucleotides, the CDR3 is TGCGCCAGCAGCTTGCGTTCCCGGCCAGGGGGCGATCCGAACACTGAAGCTTTCTTT.

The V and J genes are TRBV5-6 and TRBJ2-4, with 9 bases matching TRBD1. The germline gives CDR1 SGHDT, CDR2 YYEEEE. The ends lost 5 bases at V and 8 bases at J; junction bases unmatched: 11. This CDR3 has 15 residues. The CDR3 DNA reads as TGTGCCAGCAGTTCCGGGACAGGGAGGCGACACATTCAGTACTTC. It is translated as CASSSGTGRRHIQYF.

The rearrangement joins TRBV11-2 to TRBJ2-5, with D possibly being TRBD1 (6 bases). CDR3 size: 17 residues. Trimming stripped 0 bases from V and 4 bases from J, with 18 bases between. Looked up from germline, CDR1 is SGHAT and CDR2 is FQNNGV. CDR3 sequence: CASSLDLSGVLGETQYF. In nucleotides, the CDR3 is TGTGCCAGCAGCTTAGATCTCTCAGGGGTTTTAGGAGAGACCCAGTACTTC.

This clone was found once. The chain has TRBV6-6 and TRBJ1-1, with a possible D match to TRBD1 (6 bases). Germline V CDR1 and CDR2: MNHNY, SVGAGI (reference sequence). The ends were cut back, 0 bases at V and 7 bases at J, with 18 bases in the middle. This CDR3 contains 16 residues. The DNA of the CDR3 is TGTGCCAGCAGTTACTCGGGGGCCGGTCCGACCGTTGAAGCTTTCTTT. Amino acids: CASSYSGAGPTVEAFF.

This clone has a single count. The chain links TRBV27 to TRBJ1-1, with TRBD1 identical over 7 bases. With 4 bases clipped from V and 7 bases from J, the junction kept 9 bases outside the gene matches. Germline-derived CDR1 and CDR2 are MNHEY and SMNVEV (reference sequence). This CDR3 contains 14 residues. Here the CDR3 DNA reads TGTGCCAGCAGTTCCCCGGGACAGAGGGTTGAAGCTTTCTTT. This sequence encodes CASSSPGQRVEAFF.

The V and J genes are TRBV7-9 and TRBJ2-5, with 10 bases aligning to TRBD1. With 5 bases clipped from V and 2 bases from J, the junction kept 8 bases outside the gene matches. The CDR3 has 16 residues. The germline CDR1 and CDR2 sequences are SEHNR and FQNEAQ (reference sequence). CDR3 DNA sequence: TGTGCCAGCAGCCCTCGGGACAGGGGATGGCAAGAGACCCAGTACTTC. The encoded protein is CASSPRDRGWQETQYF.

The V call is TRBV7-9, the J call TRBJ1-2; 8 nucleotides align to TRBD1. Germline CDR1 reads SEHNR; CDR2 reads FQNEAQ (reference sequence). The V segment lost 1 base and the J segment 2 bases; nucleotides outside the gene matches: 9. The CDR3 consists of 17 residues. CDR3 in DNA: TGTGCCAGCAGCTTAGATTGGGACAGGCCTATGAACTATGGCTACACCTTC. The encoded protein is CASSLDWDRPMNYGYTF.

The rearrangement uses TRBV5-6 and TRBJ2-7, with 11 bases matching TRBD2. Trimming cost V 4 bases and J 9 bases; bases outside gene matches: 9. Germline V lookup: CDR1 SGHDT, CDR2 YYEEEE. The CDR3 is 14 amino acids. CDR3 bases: TGTGCCAGCAGCGTAGCGGGGGGGCCGGAGAGGCAGTACTTC. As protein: CASSVAGGPERQYF.

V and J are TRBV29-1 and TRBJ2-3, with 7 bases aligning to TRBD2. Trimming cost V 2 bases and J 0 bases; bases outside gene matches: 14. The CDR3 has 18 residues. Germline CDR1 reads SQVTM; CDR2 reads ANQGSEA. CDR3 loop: CSVEWKSGETSSTDTQYF. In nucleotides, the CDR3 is TGCAGCGTTGAATGGAAAAGCGGGGAAACATCTAGCACAGATACGCAGTATTTT.

CDR3 nucleotides: TGTGCCAGCAGTTCTAGCGGGGGGGCCGGGGAGCTGTTTTTT. It encodes CASSSSGGAGELFF. The gene calls are TRBV7-6 and TRBJ2-2; 12 bases fit TRBD2. Germline V gene data show CDR1 as SGHVS and CDR2 as FNYEAQ. The CDR3 sequence is 14 residues long. The V gene end was trimmed by 6 bases and the J gene end by 6 bases; junction bases not matched to a gene: 2.

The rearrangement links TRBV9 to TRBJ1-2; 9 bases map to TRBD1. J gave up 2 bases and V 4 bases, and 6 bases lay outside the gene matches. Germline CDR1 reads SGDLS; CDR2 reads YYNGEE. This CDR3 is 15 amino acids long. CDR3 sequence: CASSTRTGENYGYTF. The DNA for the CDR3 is TGTGCCAGCAGCACACGGACAGGGGAGAACTATGGCTACACCTTC.

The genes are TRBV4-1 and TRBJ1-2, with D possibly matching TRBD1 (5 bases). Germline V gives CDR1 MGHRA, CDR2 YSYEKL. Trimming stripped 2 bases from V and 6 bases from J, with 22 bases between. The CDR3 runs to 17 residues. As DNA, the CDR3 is TGCGCCAGCAGCCAACTCCCCGGGGGGTCCCCCATGGATGGCTACACCTTC. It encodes CASSQLPGGSPMDGYTF.

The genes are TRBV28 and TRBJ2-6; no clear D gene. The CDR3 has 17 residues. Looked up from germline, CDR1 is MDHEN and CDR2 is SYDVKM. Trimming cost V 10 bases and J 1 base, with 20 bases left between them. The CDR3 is CATSLGSPISGANVLTF. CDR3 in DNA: TGTGCCACTTCCCTCGGGTCCCCTATATCTGGGGCCAACGTCCTGACTTTC.

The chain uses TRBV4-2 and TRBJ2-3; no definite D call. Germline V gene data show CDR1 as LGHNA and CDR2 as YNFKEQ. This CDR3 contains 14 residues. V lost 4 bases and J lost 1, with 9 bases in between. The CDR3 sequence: CASSPWQGTDTQYF. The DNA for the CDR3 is TGTGCCAGCAGCCCGTGGCAGGGCACAGATACGCAGTATTTT.

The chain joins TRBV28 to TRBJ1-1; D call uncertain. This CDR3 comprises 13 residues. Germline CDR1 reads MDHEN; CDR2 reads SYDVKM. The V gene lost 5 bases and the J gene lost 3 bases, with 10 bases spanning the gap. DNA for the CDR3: TGTGCCAGCAGTGTCGGAGGAGACACTGAAGCTTTCTTT. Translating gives CASSVGGDTEAFF.

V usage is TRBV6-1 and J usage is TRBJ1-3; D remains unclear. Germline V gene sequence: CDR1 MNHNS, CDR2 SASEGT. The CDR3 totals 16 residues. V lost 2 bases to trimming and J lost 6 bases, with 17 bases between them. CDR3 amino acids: CASSEWERQWENTIYF. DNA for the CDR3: TGTGCCAGCAGTGAATGGGAGCGCCAGTGGGAAAACACCATATATTTT.

CDR3 DNA sequence: TGTGCCAGCAATAATAATGGGAACGGGGACGAGCAGTACTTC. The encoded protein is CASNNNGNGDEQYF. This chain links TRBV6-1 with TRBJ2-7; tentative D call: TRBD2 (5 bases). V was shortened by 7 bases and J by 5 bases, with 18 bases between the two germline ends. The CDR3 consists of 14 residues. Germline V CDR1 and CDR2: MNHNS, SASEGT.

Here the CDR3 DNA reads TGTGCCAGCAACCGGGACACCAGCTCTGGAAACACCATATATTTT. Protein: CASNRDTSSGNTIYF. This sequence joins TRBV2 and TRBJ1-3; D perhaps matches TRBD1 (6 bases). This CDR3 has 15 amino acids. The V end was cut by 7 bases, the J end by 0 bases, with 13 bases between. The germline gives CDR1 SNHLY, CDR2 FYNNEI.